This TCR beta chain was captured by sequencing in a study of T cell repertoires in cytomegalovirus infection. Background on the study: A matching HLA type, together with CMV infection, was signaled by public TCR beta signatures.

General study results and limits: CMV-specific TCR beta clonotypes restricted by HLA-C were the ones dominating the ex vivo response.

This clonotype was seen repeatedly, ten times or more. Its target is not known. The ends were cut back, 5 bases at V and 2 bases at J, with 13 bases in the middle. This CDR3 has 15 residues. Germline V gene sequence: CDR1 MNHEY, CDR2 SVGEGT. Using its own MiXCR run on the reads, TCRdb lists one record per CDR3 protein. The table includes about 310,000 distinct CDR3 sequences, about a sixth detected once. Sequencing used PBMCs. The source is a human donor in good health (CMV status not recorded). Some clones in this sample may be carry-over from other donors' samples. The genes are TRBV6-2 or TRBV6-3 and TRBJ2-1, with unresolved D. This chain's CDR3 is CASSPGPGTYNEQFF. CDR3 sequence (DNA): TGTGCCAGCAGTCCAGGACCCGGCACCTACAATGAGCAGTTCTTC.